These 30 T cell receptor beta chains came from one sample sequenced in a study of neoadjuvant anti-PD-1 for oral cavity cancer. Repertoires were generated with immunoSEQ multiplex PCR, while TCRdb's copy carries only in-frame clones and drops some. This sample has approximately 12,000 clones; 64% occur once, and the top ten carry nearly 7%. The source material was tumor tissue, sampled before nivolumab (anti-PD-1) treatment. The receptors stem from a person between 35 and 79 years old with oral cavity squamous cell carcinoma. The donor label of this sample is uncertain.

The V gene is TRBV19, the J gene TRBJ1-2; D might be TRBD1 (5 bases). Trimming took 8 bases from V and 6 from J, leaving 19 bases between them. This CDR3 contains 14 residues. Per the germline V gene, CDR1 is LNHDA and CDR2 is SQIVND (reference sequence). Here the CDR3 DNA reads TGTGCCAGTTCCCTCCTTGGGGGGGATCATGGCTACACCTTC. It encodes CASSLLGGDHGYTF.

This clone showed up just once. The CDR3 loop is CASRSGGAGTEAFF. The CDR3 bases are TGTGCCAGCAGATCAGGGGGCGCGGGCACTGAAGCTTTCTTT. The chain uses TRBV9 and TRBJ1-1; 8 bases line up with TRBD1. The length of the CDR3 is 14 residues. The germline V gene has CDR1 SGDLS and CDR2 YYNGEE. With 5 bases clipped from V and 4 bases from J, the junction kept 7 bases outside the gene matches.

This chain joins TRBV9 and TRBJ1-4, with D unresolved. The germline V gene encodes CDR1 SGDLS and CDR2 YYNGEE. CDR3 length: 15 residues. Trimming pared 4 bases from V and 0 bases from J, leaving 10 bases between. DNA for the CDR3: TGTGCCAGCAGCACAACAGCCTCAACTAATGAAAAACTGTTTTTT. It encodes CASSTTASTNEKLFF.

The chain is built from TRBV19 and TRBJ1-1; 8 bases match TRBD1. The J segment lost 11 bases and the V segment lost 5 bases, leaving 10 bases of the junction unmatched. CDR3 size: 13 residues. Germline values: CDR1 LNHDA, CDR2 SQIVND (reference sequence). Written as DNA, the CDR3 is TGTGCCAGTAGTTCCGGACAGGGCCCTGGGGCTTTCTTT. It encodes CASSSGQGPGAFF.

This CDR3 is CASSRDALDTQYF. CDR3 coding DNA: TGTGCCAGCAGTCGGGACGCGCTGGATACGCAGTATTTT. The rearrangement joins TRBV6-1 to TRBJ2-3, with D perhaps being TRBD1 or TRBD2 (5 bases each). The CDR3 length is 13 residues. The germline V gene encodes CDR1 MNHNS and CDR2 SASEGT. The V end lost 5 bases, the J end lost 6 bases, and 12 bases lay between the germline ends.

The J gene is TRBJ2-3, the V gene TRBV5-8; 12 nucleotides agree with TRBD2. Germline V gives CDR1 SGHTS, CDR2 YDEGEE. V lost 5 bases to trimming and J lost 4 bases; unmatched junction nucleotides: 2. This CDR3 region has 14 residues. CDR3 sequence reads: CASRLAGGPDTQYF. CDR3 in DNA: TGTGCCAGCAGACTAGCGGGGGGCCCAGATACGCAGTATTTT.

This chain links TRBV6-1 with TRBJ1-5, with a tentative D call TRBD1 (6 bases). CDR3 length: 13 residues. Looked up from germline, CDR1 is MNHNS and CDR2 is SASEGT. V dropped 4 bases and J dropped 7 bases, with 11 bases sitting between them. The DNA for the CDR3 is TGTGCCAGCAGTGCAGGGGCGGACCAGCCCCAGCATTTT. It translates to CASSAGADQPQHF.

The sample holds one count of this clone. The rearrangement joins TRBV4-2 to TRBJ1-2; 9 nucleotides agree with TRBD1. Germline V lookup: CDR1 LGHNA, CDR2 YNFKEQ. This CDR3 has 16 amino acids. V was clipped by 0 bases and J by 4 bases; unmatched bases: 6. CDR3 amino acids: CASSQEGGQGTYGYTF. CDR3 nucleotides: TGTGCCAGCAGCCAAGAGGGGGGACAGGGTACCTATGGCTACACCTTC.

V is TRBV28 and J is TRBJ2-4; D might be TRBD1 or TRBD2, each matching 6 bases. The CDR3 has 15 residues. The germline CDR1 and CDR2 sequences are MDHEN and SYDVKM. V lost 6 bases to trimming and J lost 2 bases, with 14 bases between them. The CDR3 region has the DNA TGTGCCAGCAGAGGGGGAGGAGGGACCAAAAACATTCAGTACTTC. Amino acids: CASRGGGGTKNIQYF.

The chain links TRBV7-6 to TRBJ2-3; D gene unclear. This CDR3 is 14 amino acids long. Trimming cost V 0 bases and J 1 base, with 5 bases left between them. Germline CDR1 reads SGHVS; CDR2 reads FNYEAQ. The CDR3 loop is CASSLAVGTDTQYF. CDR3 nucleotide sequence: TGTGCCAGCAGCTTAGCGGTAGGCACAGATACGCAGTATTTT.

The chain uses TRBV18 and TRBJ1-1, with D possibly TRBD1 on 6 matching bases. Germline lookup yields CDR1 KGHSH and CDR2 LQKENI. Trimming left V 0 bases short and J 6 bases short, with 11 bases between. This CDR3 is built from 14 residues. The CDR3 DNA reads TGTGCCAGCTCACCACCGACAGGTTCGTCTGAAGCTTTCTTT. Protein product: CASSPPTGSSEAFF.

This clone was found a few times. The chain combines TRBV2 with TRBJ1-2; D is unclear. The CDR3 extends over 14 amino acids. Trimming shortened V by 0 bases and J by 7 bases, and 12 bases separated the two germline ends. Germline CDR1 reads SNHLY; CDR2 reads FYNNEI. This CDR3 is CASSEALRGRGYTF. Here the CDR3 DNA reads TGTGCCAGCAGTGAAGCGCTTCGGGGTCGTGGCTACACCTTC.

The chain carries TRBV4-1 and TRBJ2-7; weak D call: TRBD1 (5 bases). From germline, CDR1 is MGHRA and CDR2 YSYEKL. This CDR3 is 14 amino acids long. The V end lost 6 bases, the J end lost 2 bases, and 14 bases lay between the germline ends. As DNA, the CDR3 is TGCGCCAGCAGACTTGGGGCCGGACCCTACGAGCAGTACTTC. Translating it yields CASRLGAGPYEQYF.

V usage is TRBV9 and J usage is TRBJ1-2; 9 bases match TRBD1. CDR1 and CDR2 (germline): SGDLS, YYNGEE. J lost 0 bases, V lost 4 bases, and 16 bases had no gene match. The CDR3 totals 19 residues. CDR3 in DNA: TGTGCCAGCAGCTCCCCGACTCTTCGCCGACAGGGGGCTAACTATGGCTACACCTTC. Translating gives CASSSPTLRRQGANYGYTF. Using reference TRBV9 and TRBJ1-2 for the parts outside the CDR3, the full variable domain is DSGVTQTPKHLITATGQRVTLRCSPRSGDLSVYWYQQSLDQGLQFLIQYYNGEERAKGNILERFSAQQFPDLHSELNLSSLELGDSALYFCASSSPTLRRQGANYGYTFGSGTRLTVV.

This clone appeared once. The CDR3 sequence is CASSGEPTNEQFF. In DNA, the CDR3 is TGTGCCAGCAGCGGGGAACCTACCAATGAGCAGTTCTTC. V usage is TRBV9 and J usage is TRBJ2-1; D is undetermined. Trimming left V 3 bases short and J 6 bases short, with 10 bases between. Germline CDR1 SGDLS, CDR2 YYNGEE. The CDR3 extends over 13 amino acids.

This chain connects TRBV10-3 to TRBJ1-1; no firm D call. V shed 7 bases and J shed 1 base, with 10 bases lying between them. The CDR3 consists of 13 residues. Germline V lookup: CDR1 ENHRY, CDR2 SYGVKD. The CDR3 sequence is CAINPGPNTEAFF. In DNA form, the CDR3 reads TGTGCCATCAATCCGGGCCCGAACACTGAAGCTTTCTTT.

The chain links TRBV5-5 to TRBJ1-3; no reliable D call. CDR1 is SGHKS and CDR2 is YYEKEE in the germline V gene (reference sequence). The CDR3 contains 13 residues. V was trimmed by 0 bases and J by 4 bases, leaving 5 bases between them. The CDR3: CASSLGPGNTIYF. The CDR3, as DNA: TGTGCCAGCAGCTTGGGCCCCGGAAACACCATATATTTT.

This clone was seen more than once but under ten times. CDR3 in amino acids: CASSPQSTNEKLFF. The CDR3 DNA reads TGTGCCAGCTCACCACAGTCAACTAATGAAAAACTGTTTTTT. The V call is TRBV18, the J call TRBJ1-4; D is ambiguous. Trimming took 1 base from V and 0 from J, leaving 3 bases between them. Germline V gene data show CDR1 as KGHSH and CDR2 as LQKENI. The CDR3 runs to 14 residues.

The chain uses TRBV19 and TRBJ1-1; D perhaps matches TRBD1 (6 bases). CDR3 size: 13 residues. From germline, CDR1 is LNHDA and CDR2 SQIVND (reference sequence). Trimming left V 6 bases short and J 0 bases short, with 8 bases between. The chain's CDR3 is CASSGQMNTEAFF. The CDR3 DNA sequence: TGTGCCAGTAGCGGACAGATGAACACTGAAGCTTTCTTT.

CDR3 amino acids: CASSPGTLYGYTF. Written as DNA, the CDR3 is TGTGCCAGCAGTCCTGGGACACTCTATGGCTACACCTTC. The chain links TRBV2 to TRBJ1-2; a possible D gene is TRBD1 (6 bases). Germline V gene data show CDR1 as SNHLY and CDR2 as FYNNEI. Trimming cost V 5 bases and J 4 bases, with 11 bases left between them. The CDR3 is 13 amino acids.

The J gene is TRBJ1-1, the V gene TRBV19, with D possibly being TRBD1 (5 bases). Germline CDR1 is LNHDA and CDR2 is SQIVND (reference sequence). V shed 8 bases and J shed 2 bases, with 15 bases lying between them. The CDR3 totals 14 residues. This chain's CDR3 is CASQKRGVNTEAFF. The DNA for the CDR3 is TGTGCCAGTCAAAAAAGAGGGGTAAACACTGAAGCTTTCTTT. Combining the CDR3 with reference TRBV19 and TRBJ1-1 gives the whole variable domain DGGITQSPKYLFRKEGQNVTLSCEQNLNHDAMYWYRQDPGQGLRLIYYSQIVNDFQKGDIAEGYSVSREKKESFPLTVTSAQKNPTAFYLCASQKRGVNTEAFFGQGTRLTVV.

The V call is TRBV6-1, the J call TRBJ1-3; a possible D gene is TRBD1 (5 bases). V lost 10 bases and J 4 bases, leaving 14 bases between the germline ends. Germline assignment: CDR1 MNHNS and CDR2 SASEGT. The CDR3 spans 13 residues. CDR3 region: CATATASGNTIYF. The CDR3 nucleotides are TGTGCCACTGCGACAGCCTCAGGAAACACCATATATTTT.

The rearrangement joins TRBV2 to TRBJ1-5, with D tentatively TRBD1 (6 bases). The CDR3 is made up of 14 amino acids. V lost 7 bases and J lost 4, with 14 bases in between. In germline, CDR1 is SNHLY, CDR2 FYNNEI. CDR3 region: CASTPGTPNQPQHF. Written as DNA, the CDR3 is TGTGCCAGCACCCCCGGGACACCAAATCAGCCCCAGCATTTT.

This clone was picked up a small number of times. This chain joins TRBV6-1 and TRBJ2-5; D ambiguous. Per germline, CDR1 MNHNS and CDR2 SASEGT. The CDR3 has 11 residues. The V end was cut by 8 bases, the J end by 5 bases, with 9 bases between. CDR3 amino acids: CASGRWETQYF. CDR3 nucleotide sequence: TGTGCCAGCGGAAGGTGGGAGACCCAGTACTTC.

V and J are TRBV5-1 and TRBJ2-1; TRBD2 matches at 10 bases. CDR3 length equals 16 residues. Germline V gene sequence: CDR1 SGHRS, CDR2 YFSETQ. The trim removed 4 bases at V and 10 bases at J, leaving 14 bases unmatched. CDR3 in DNA: TGCGCCAGCAGCCTCCAAGCGGGGGGGTCCACGGGAGAGCAGTTCTTC. It codes for CASSLQAGGSTGEQFF.

The chain recombines TRBV18 with TRBJ1-6, with D possibly being TRBD1 (6 bases). Between the trimmed V and J ends, which lost 3 bases and 7 bases, there was a span of 13 bases. Germline CDR1 KGHSH, CDR2 LQKENI. The CDR3 totals 15 residues. The CDR3 region has the DNA TGTGCCAGCTCACCTCCAGGACAGAAAAATTCACCCCTCCACTTT. Protein sequence: CASSPPGQKNSPLHF.

The CDR3 nucleotides are TGCGCCAGCAGCTCCGGAGGTAGCGGGGGGGTACCCTACGAGCAGTACTTC. The encoded protein is CASSSGGSGGVPYEQYF. The rearrangement joins TRBV5-1 to TRBJ2-7, with 11 bases lining up with TRBD2. Per germline, CDR1 SGHRS and CDR2 YFSETQ. V lost 3 bases and J lost 2; bases outside the gene matches: 10. This CDR3 has 17 residues.

The chain recombines TRBV6-4 with TRBJ1-2; TRBD1 might be the D (5 bases). This CDR3 has 12 residues. CDR1 is MRHNA and CDR2 is SNTAGT in the germline V gene. Trimming pared 0 bases from V and 13 bases from J, leaving 12 bases between. The CDR3 here is CASSDSTVGRTF. CDR3 bases: TGTGCCAGCAGTGACTCGACAGTTGGTCGCACCTTC.

This rearrangement joins TRBV6-6 to TRBJ2-7; D is possibly TRBD1 or TRBD2 (5 bases each). Between the trimmed V and J ends, which lost 11 bases and 4 bases, there was a span of 15 bases. The V gene's germline CDR1 is MNHNY and CDR2 SVGAGI (reference sequence). CDR3 length: 12 residues. The CDR3: CASWGGGYEQYF. CDR3 nucleotide sequence: TGTGCCTCTTGGGGCGGAGGATACGAGCAGTACTTC.

The V call is TRBV10-3, the J call TRBJ1-1, with TRBD1 identical over 8 bases. J was trimmed by 2 bases and V by 6 bases; bases with no gene match: 5. Germline values: CDR1 ENHRY, CDR2 SYGVKD. The length of the CDR3 is 14 residues. CDR3 residues: CAIRKQGGNTEAFF. In DNA, the CDR3 is TGTGCCATCAGGAAACAGGGGGGCAACACTGAAGCTTTCTTT.